This paragraph covers one T cell receptor beta chain sequence. The record originates from a study of blood T cell repertoires in COVID-19. Study-level background: T cells, B-cell-depleted T cells, or PBMCs supplied cDNA or gDNA.

Profiling relied on immunoSEQ multiplex PCR, and the TCRdb table lists in-frame clones only, not all of them. This table holds 220,000 or so clones, 90% found once. The cohort comprised adults aged roughly 18 to 95 years residing in about 25 US areas. Grouping used clinical history reported by participants in a survey and questionnaire. Germline V gene sequence: CDR1 SGHRS, CDR2 YFSETQ. V dropped 0 bases and J dropped 7 bases, with 7 bases sitting between them. The CDR3 has 12 residues. This TCR was sampled from a man aged 30-40 years who had been exposed to COVID-19. The chain couples TRBV5-1 to TRBJ1-1; tentative D call: TRBD1 (5 bases). Sample: PBMCs or T cells enriched from blood (not recorded which). CDR3 amino acids: CASSLGRDEAFF. The CDR3 DNA reads TGCGCCAGCAGCTTGGGCAGGGATGAAGCTTTCTTT.